Listed below are T cell receptor beta chains from one sample, sequenced in a study of blood T cell repertoires in COVID-19. TCRdb's copy holds only in-frame clones and misses some; the assay was immunoSEQ multiplex PCR. This table holds approximately 76,000 clones, about 86% found once. Sequenced: peripheral blood. The receptors here all came from an older man in a cohort sampled during active COVID-19. CDR3s include the opening cysteine and the closing phenylalanine or tryptophan. The D gene is left open where the match is weak. Part of the rows lack a size; the others show once, few, many or a class for expanded clones.

d_call clone_size j_call v_call cdr3_aa cdr3_nt
. . TRBJ1-1 TRBV28 CATDSAKTEAFF TGTGCCACCGACAGTGCGAAGACTGAAGCTTTCTTT
. . TRBJ1-6 TRBV9 CASSVGGGRNSPLHF TGTGCCAGCAGCGTAGGGGGGGGTCGGAATTCACCCCTCCACTTT
. . TRBJ2-3 TRBV5-1 CASSLELGGVTDTQYF TGCGCCAGCAGCTTGGAACTAGGCGGTGTCACAGATACGCAGTATTTT
. . TRBJ1-2 TRBV9 CASSVPREGGSGGYTF TGTGCCAGCAGCGTACCCAGGGAGGGGGGCAGTGGTGGCTACACCTTC
. . TRBJ1-1 TRBV28 CASTQTGNTEAFF TGTGCCAGCACCCAGACAGGGAACACTGAAGCTTTCTTT
. . TRBJ1-1 TRBV14 CASSQDSRTELNTEAFF TGTGCCAGCAGCCAAGATAGTCGGACAGAACTGAACACTGAAGCTTTCTTT
. . TRBJ1-2 TRBV7-9 CASSLYAGANYGYTF TGTGCCAGCAGCTTATATGCAGGGGCGAACTATGGCTACACCTTC
TRBD1 . TRBJ1-6 TRBV9 CASSDGDSSYNSPLHF TGTGCCAGCAGCGACGGGGACAGCTCCTATAATTCACCCCTCCACTTT
TRBD1 . TRBJ2-3 TRBV25-1 CASSEWSTGGSDTQYF TGTGCCAGCAGTGAATGGTCGACAGGGGGCTCAGATACGCAGTATTTT
TRBD1 once TRBJ1-6 TRBV2 CASMTGGGYNSPLHF TGTGCCAGCATGACAGGGGGCGGCTATAATTCACCCCTCCACTTT
. . TRBJ2-4 TRBV13 CASSQTAFLAKNIQYF TGTGCCAGCAGCCAGACAGCGTTTCTAGCCAAAAACATTCAGTACTTC
. . TRBJ1-6 TRBV5-6 CASSLVRYNSPLHF TGTGCCAGCAGCTTGGTGAGATATAATTCACCCCTCCACTTT
. . TRBJ1-1 TRBV7-3 CASSSYTGTEAFF TGTGCCAGCAGCTCCTACACGGGGACTGAAGCTTTCTTT
TRBD1 few TRBJ2-2 TRBV12-5 CASGRLPDRVPTGELFF TGTGCTAGTGGCCGCCTCCCGGACAGGGTCCCCACCGGGGAGCTGTTTTTT
TRBD1 . TRBJ1-5 TRBV19 CASVDREANQPQHF TGTGCCAGTGTTGACAGGGAGGCCAATCAGCCCCAGCATTTT
. . TRBJ1-1 TRBV29-1 CSVEVGRGTEAFF TGCAGCGTTGAAGTGGGAAGAGGGACTGAAGCTTTCTTT
. . TRBJ2-1 TRBV7-9 CASSPPKNRYNEQFF TGTGCCAGCAGCCCACCGAAGAACAGGTACAATGAGCAGTTCTTC
TRBD1 . TRBJ1-1 TRBV19 CASSMGHGTGLEWKAFF TGTGCCAGTAGTATGGGTCACGGGACAGGGTTAGAATGGAAAGCTTTCTTT
. . TRBJ2-7 TRBV27 CASSSQHGYSYEQYF TGTGCCAGCAGTTCCCAACACGGGTATTCCTACGAGCAGTACTTC
. . TRBJ2-6 TRBV5-1 CASSVGGANVLTF TGCGCCAGCAGCGTTGGCGGGGCCAACGTCCTGACTTTC
TRBD1 . TRBJ2-2 TRBV2 CASRAGGTTGELFF TGTGCCAGCAGGGCAGGGGGAACCACCGGGGAGCTGTTTTTT
. . TRBJ2-3 TRBV29-1 CSVEWQDNTDTQYF TGCAGCGTTGAGTGGCAGGACAACACAGATACGCAGTATTTT
TRBD2 . TRBJ2-3 TRBV6-5 CASSPWTSADTQYF TGTGCCAGCAGCCCCTGGACTAGCGCAGATACGCAGTATTTT
. . TRBJ1-4 TRBV27 CASSGQPNREKLFF TGTGCCAGCAGCGGACAGCCTAATAGGGAAAAACTGTTTTTT
. once TRBJ1-2 TRBV7-9 CASSAGQYGYTF TGTGCCAGCAGCGCCGGACAGTATGGCTACACCTTC
. . TRBJ1-4 TRBV7-2 CASSLSGQLTTTNEKLFF TGTGCCAGCAGCCTAAGTGGACAGTTAACTACAACTAATGAAAAACTGTTTTTT